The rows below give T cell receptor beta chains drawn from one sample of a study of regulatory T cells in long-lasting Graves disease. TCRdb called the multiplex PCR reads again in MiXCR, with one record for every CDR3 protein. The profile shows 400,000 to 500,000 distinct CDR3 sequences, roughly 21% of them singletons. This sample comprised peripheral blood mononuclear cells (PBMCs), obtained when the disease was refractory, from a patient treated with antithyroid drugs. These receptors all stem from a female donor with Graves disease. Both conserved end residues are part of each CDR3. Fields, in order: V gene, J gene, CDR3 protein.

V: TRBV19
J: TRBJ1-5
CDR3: CASSIPGTGVNQPQHF

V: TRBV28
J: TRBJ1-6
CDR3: CASSMQRDSPLHF

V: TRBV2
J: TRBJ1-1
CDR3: CASSGAELMNTEAFF

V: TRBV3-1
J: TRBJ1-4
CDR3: CASSRDRLSEKLFF

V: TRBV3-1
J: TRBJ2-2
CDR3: CASSQVTTGELFF

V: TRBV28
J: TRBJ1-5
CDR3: CASSYPSGYRQPQHF

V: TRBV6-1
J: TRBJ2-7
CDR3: CASSERRLSSYEQYF

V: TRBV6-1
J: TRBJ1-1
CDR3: CASRTGQARAFF

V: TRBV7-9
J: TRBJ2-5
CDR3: CASSLAWQGGTRETQYF

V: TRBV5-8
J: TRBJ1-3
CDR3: CASSLAMGGLGTGNTIYF

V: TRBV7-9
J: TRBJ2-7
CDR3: CASSLGLAGGSSSYEQYF

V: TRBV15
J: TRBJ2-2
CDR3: CATSSLGGELFF